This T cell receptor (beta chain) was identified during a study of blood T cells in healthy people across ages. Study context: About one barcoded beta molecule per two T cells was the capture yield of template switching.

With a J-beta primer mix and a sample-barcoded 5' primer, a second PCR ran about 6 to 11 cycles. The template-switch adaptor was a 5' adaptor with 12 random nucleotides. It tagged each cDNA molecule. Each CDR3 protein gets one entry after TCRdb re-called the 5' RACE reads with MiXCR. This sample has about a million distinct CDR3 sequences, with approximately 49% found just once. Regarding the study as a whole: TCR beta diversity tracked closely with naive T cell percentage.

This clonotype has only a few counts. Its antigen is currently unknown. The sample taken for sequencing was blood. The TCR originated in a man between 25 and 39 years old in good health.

The chain's CDR3 is CASSGGGNTYNSPLHF. CDR3 in DNA: TGTGCCAGCAGCGGAGGGGGGAATACCTATAATTCACCCCTCCACTTT. This chain uses TRBV5-4 with TRBJ1-6, with TRBD1 as a possible D gene (6 bases). CDR1 and CDR2 from the germline V gene are SGHNT and YYREEE (reference sequence). The V end lost 4 bases, the J end lost 2 bases, and 13 bases lay between the germline ends. CDR3 length: 16 amino acids.